One sample yielded the 23 T cell receptor beta chains listed below, sequenced in a study of blood T cell repertoires in COVID-19. Using immunoSEQ multiplex PCR, the repertoire was profiled, and TCRdb retains in-frame clones only, with some absent. The sample has 150,000 or so clones; about 90% are singletons. Material: peripheral blood. These receptors came from a woman in her 70s with acute or convalescent COVID-19.

This chain uses TRBV4-2 with TRBJ1-2; no clear D gene. Trimming pared 4 bases from V and 4 bases from J, leaving 16 bases between. Looked up from germline, CDR1 is LGHNA and CDR2 is YNFKEQ. This CDR3 comprises 15 residues. CDR3 coding DNA: TGTGCCAGCAGCCCCTCGGCCGGGTCCCTCTATGGCTACACCTTC. This sequence encodes CASSPSAGSLYGYTF.

The chain combines TRBV30 with TRBJ2-7, with a tentative D call TRBD2 (6 bases). Trimming pared 0 bases from V and 6 bases from J, leaving 12 bases between. CDR1 is GTSNPN and CDR2 is SVGIG in the germline V gene (reference sequence). This CDR3 region has 13 residues. The chain's CDR3 is CAWSVGGGAEQYF. Here the CDR3 DNA reads TGTGCCTGGAGTGTCGGTGGCGGGGCCGAGCAGTACTTC.

The chain links TRBV27 to TRBJ1-2, with D possibly matching TRBD1 (6 bases). V gave up 7 bases and J gave up 3 bases, with 18 bases separating them. The CDR3 is 15 amino acids. CDR1 MNHEY and CDR2 SMNVEV come from the germline V gene (reference sequence). The CDR3 DNA sequence: TGTGCCAGCACCCCAGACTTCCAGGGGTACTATGGCTACACCTTC. Translation: CASTPDFQGYYGYTF.

This chain connects TRBV4-2 to TRBJ2-1; D might be TRBD2 (6 bases). With 0 bases removed from V and 9 bases from J, the gap between germline ends came to 12 bases. This CDR3 region has 14 residues. Looked up from germline, CDR1 is LGHNA and CDR2 is YNFKEQ. The CDR3 reads CASSQDFTSSEQFF. The CDR3 DNA follows: TGTGCCAGCAGCCAAGATTTTACTAGCAGTGAGCAGTTCTTC.

The V and J genes are TRBV7-2 and TRBJ2-1; tentatively, D is TRBD2 (5 bases). The V end was cut by 1 base, the J end by 1 base, with 14 bases between. The germline CDR1 and CDR2 sequences are SGHTA and FQGNSA. The CDR3 has 17 residues. In DNA, the CDR3 is TGTGCCAGCAGCTTAGTCGGCGGCCGAGGGTCCTACAATGAGCAGTTCTTC. This sequence encodes CASSLVGGRGSYNEQFF.

The V call is TRBV6-1, the J call TRBJ1-2; D not resolved. Per the germline V gene, CDR1 is MNHNS and CDR2 is SASEGT. The CDR3 runs to 13 residues. V gave up 3 bases and J gave up 6 bases, with 11 bases separating them. CDR3 sequence reads: CASSDPGRHGYTF. In DNA form, the CDR3 reads TGTGCCAGCAGTGATCCAGGTCGGCATGGCTACACCTTC.

This chain connects TRBV28 to TRBJ1-2; TRBD1 is a possible D gene (6 bases). Between the trimmed V and J ends, which lost 4 bases and 2 bases, there was a span of 8 bases. This CDR3 region has 13 residues. Germline V gives CDR1 MDHEN, CDR2 SYDVKM. CDR3 region: CASSWDINYGYTF. In DNA form, the CDR3 reads TGTGCCAGCAGTTGGGACATCAACTATGGCTACACCTTC.

The gene calls are TRBV6-2 or TRBV6-3 and TRBJ1-1; D unclear. Between the trimmed V and J ends, which lost 5 bases and 1 base, there was a span of 14 bases. The CDR3 totals 15 residues. Germline CDR1 MNHEY, CDR2 SVGEGT. DNA of the CDR3: TGTGCCAGCAGTGTTATAGCGACGAAGAACACTGAAGCTTTCTTT. Its protein product is CASSVIATKNTEAFF.

The chain uses TRBV5-1 and TRBJ2-2; D not resolved. The CDR3 consists of 15 residues. Trimming stripped 0 bases from V and 0 bases from J, with 6 bases between. Germline loops: CDR1 SGHRS, CDR2 YFSETQ. The CDR3 here is CASSLALTNTGELFF. The CDR3 DNA follows: TGCGCCAGCAGCTTGGCTCTTACGAACACCGGGGAGCTGTTTTTT.

The chain joins TRBV27 to TRBJ1-5; D not resolved. The CDR3 runs 15 residues. From germline, CDR1 is MNHEY and CDR2 SMNVEV (reference sequence). V lost 6 bases, J lost 0 bases, and 12 bases lay in between. The CDR3 loop is CASRTNYYSNQPQHF. CDR3 DNA sequence: TGTGCCAGCAGAACGAACTATTATAGCAATCAGCCCCAGCATTTT.

The chain combines TRBV12-3 or TRBV12-4 with TRBJ2-1; unclear D gene. The CDR3 contains 11 residues. Trimming removed 3 bases at V and 8 bases at J, with 5 bases between. The CDR3 sequence: CASSLGDEQFF. Here the CDR3 DNA reads TGTGCCAGCAGTTTGGGCGATGAGCAGTTCTTC.

The chain couples TRBV13 to TRBJ2-7, with 15 bases aligning to TRBD2. V shed 4 bases, J shed 6 bases, and the junction held 13 bases outside the gene matches. This CDR3 is 18 amino acids long. The germline V gene encodes CDR1 PRHDT and CDR2 FYEKMQ (reference sequence). The CDR3 loop reads CASSSYGLAGGRASEQYF. As DNA, the CDR3 is TGTGCCAGCAGCTCCTACGGACTAGCGGGAGGGCGAGCCTCCGAGCAGTACTTC.

The rearrangement uses TRBV6-5 and TRBJ2-3; D gene ambiguous. The length of the CDR3 is 14 residues. Between the trimmed V and J ends, which lost 6 bases and 4 bases, there was a span of 14 bases. Germline V gene data show CDR1 as MNHEY and CDR2 as SVGAGI. The CDR3 region is CASRRPSNPDTQYF. CDR3 DNA: TGTGCCAGCAGACGCCCAAGCAACCCAGATACGCAGTATTTT.

The CDR3 region has the DNA TGCAGCGTTGGTTCAGGAACAGGGAATCAGCCCCAGCATTTT. Translating gives CSVGSGTGNQPQHF. The chain joins TRBV29-1 to TRBJ1-5; weak D call: TRBD1 (6 bases). V lost 4 bases and J lost 4, with 14 bases in between. From germline, CDR1 is SQVTM and CDR2 ANQGSEA. The CDR3 length is 14 residues.

This chain joins TRBV4-1 and TRBJ1-2; D remains unclear. CDR1 and CDR2 from the germline V gene are MGHRA and YSYEKL. The CDR3 has 15 amino acids. Deletions cut 4 bases from V and 9 bases from J, with 21 bases between. The CDR3, as DNA: TGCGCCAGCAGCCTCGCCCTCTCCCGAGGGCTATGCTACACCTTC. Amino acids: CASSLALSRGLCYTF.

This chain connects TRBV19 to TRBJ1-5, with a possible D match to TRBD1 (6 bases). This CDR3 has 16 amino acids. Trimming removed 0 bases from V and 3 bases from J, with 12 bases in between. Germline V gene lookup returns CDR1 LNHDA and CDR2 SQIVND (reference sequence). This chain's CDR3 is CASSIDLGQINQPQHF. As DNA, the CDR3 is TGTGCCAGTAGTATAGATCTGGGACAAATCAATCAGCCCCAGCATTTT.

This clone was seen once. The chain employs TRBV4-3 and TRBJ2-2; D is possibly TRBD1 (6 bases). V dropped 4 bases and J dropped 2 bases, with 11 bases sitting between them. The germline gives CDR1 LGHNA, CDR2 YSLEER. The length of the CDR3 is 15 residues. CDR3 residues: CASSPRTANTGELFF. In nucleotides, the CDR3 is TGCGCCAGCAGCCCAAGGACAGCTAACACCGGGGAGCTGTTTTTT.

The chain joins TRBV7-3 to TRBJ2-1; TRBD2 matches at 9 bases. The CDR3 extends over 16 amino acids. V shed 5 bases, J shed 0 bases, and the junction held 5 bases outside the gene matches. Germline V gene lookup returns CDR1 SGHTA and CDR2 FQGTGA. The CDR3 spells CASSRGRASSYNEQFF. CDR3 in DNA: TGTGCCAGCAGCCGCGGGAGGGCGAGCTCCTACAATGAGCAGTTCTTC. The whole variable domain, remainder taken from reference TRBV7-3 and TRBJ2-1, is GAGVSQTPSNKVTEKGKYVELRCDPISGHTALYWYRQSLGQGPEFLIYFQGTGAADDSGLPNDRFFAVRPEGSVSTLKIQRTERGDSAVYLCASSRGRASSYNEQFFGPGTRLTVL.

The chain links TRBV5-1 to TRBJ2-1, with 8 bases that match TRBD2. After removal of 0 bases from V and 7 bases from J, the junction contained 9 bases not matched to a gene. The CDR3 runs 16 residues. Germline V gene data show CDR1 as SGHRS and CDR2 as YFSETQ. CDR3 region: CASSLAPSGSTNEQFF. CDR3 nucleotides: TGCGCCAGCAGCTTGGCCCCGAGCGGGAGTACGAATGAGCAGTTCTTC.

The chain employs TRBV7-7 and TRBJ2-7, with D perhaps matching TRBD1 (6 bases). This CDR3 has 13 amino acids. V was trimmed by 0 bases and J by 4 bases, leaving 7 bases between them. Germline V gene sequence: CDR1 SSHAT, CDR2 FNYEAQ (reference sequence). In DNA form, the CDR3 reads TGTGCCAGCAGCTTAGCAGGGGGATACGAGCAGTACTTC. It translates to CASSLAGGYEQYF. The entire variable domain, with the rest obtained from reference TRBV7-7 and TRBJ2-7, is as follows: GAGVSQSPRYKVTKRGQDVTLRCDPISSHATLYWYQQALGQGPEFLTYFNYEAQPDKSGLPSDRFSAERPEGSISTLTIQRTEQRDSAMYRCASSLAGGYEQYFGPGTRLTVT.

This sequence joins TRBV5-1 and TRBJ2-5, with D maybe TRBD1 (6 bases). V was trimmed by 6 bases and J by 3 bases, leaving 9 bases between them. CDR1 is SGHRS, CDR2 YFSETQ, per germline. The CDR3 runs 12 residues. The DNA for the CDR3 is TGCGCCAGCACGGCAGGGGAAGAGACCCAGTACTTC. Its translation: CASTAGEETQYF.

The chain links TRBV11-2 to TRBJ1-1, with 7 bases identical to TRBD1. Germline trimming cut 4 bases from V and 0 bases from J; bases unmatched to any gene: 14. This CDR3 region has 18 residues. Germline V gene sequence: CDR1 SGHAT, CDR2 FQNNGV. The CDR3 loop is CASSYGTGQNLMNTEAFF. In DNA form, the CDR3 reads TGTGCCAGCAGCTATGGGACGGGACAGAACTTGATGAACACTGAAGCTTTCTTT.

The CDR3 is CASSLREGGNTEAFF. CDR3 sequence (DNA): TGCGCCAGCAGCCTTAGGGAGGGGGGGAACACTGAAGCTTTCTTT. V gene TRBV4-1 combines with J gene TRBJ1-1; perhaps TRBD1 as D (6 bases). Germline V gene lookup returns CDR1 MGHRA and CDR2 YSYEKL. Deletions cut 4 bases from V and 1 base from J, with 13 bases between. The CDR3 loop spans 15 amino acids.